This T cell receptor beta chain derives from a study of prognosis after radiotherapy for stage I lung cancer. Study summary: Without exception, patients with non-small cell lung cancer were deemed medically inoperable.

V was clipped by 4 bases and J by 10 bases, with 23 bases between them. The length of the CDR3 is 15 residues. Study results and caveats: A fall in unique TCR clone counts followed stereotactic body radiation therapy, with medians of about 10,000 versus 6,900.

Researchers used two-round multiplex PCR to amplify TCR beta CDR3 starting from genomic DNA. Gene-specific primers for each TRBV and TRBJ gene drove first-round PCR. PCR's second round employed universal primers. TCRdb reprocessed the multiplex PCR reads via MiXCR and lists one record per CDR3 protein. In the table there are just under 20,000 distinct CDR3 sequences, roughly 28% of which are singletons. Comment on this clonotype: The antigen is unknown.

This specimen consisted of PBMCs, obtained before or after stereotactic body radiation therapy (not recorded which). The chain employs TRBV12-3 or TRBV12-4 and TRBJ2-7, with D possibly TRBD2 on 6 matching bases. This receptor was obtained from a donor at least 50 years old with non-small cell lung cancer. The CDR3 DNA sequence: TGTGCCAGCAGTTCGGAGGGCCTCGGGGTCTACTATCAGTACTTC. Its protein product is CASSSEGLGVYYQYF.